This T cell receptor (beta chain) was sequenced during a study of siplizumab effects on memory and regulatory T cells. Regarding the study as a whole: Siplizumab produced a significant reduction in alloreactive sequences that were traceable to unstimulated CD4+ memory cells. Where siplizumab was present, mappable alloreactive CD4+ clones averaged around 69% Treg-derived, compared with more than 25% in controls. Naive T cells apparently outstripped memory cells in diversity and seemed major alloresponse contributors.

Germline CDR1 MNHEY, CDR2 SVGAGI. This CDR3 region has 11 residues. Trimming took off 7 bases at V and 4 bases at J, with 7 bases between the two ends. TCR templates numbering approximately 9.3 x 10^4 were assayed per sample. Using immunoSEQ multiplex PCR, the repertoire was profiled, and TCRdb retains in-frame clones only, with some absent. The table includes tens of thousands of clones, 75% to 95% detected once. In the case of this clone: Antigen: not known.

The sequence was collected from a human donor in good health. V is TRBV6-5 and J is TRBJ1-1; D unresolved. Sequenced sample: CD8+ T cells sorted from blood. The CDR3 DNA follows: TGTGCCAGCAACCAGGTCACTGAAGCTTTCTTT. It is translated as CASNQVTEAFF.